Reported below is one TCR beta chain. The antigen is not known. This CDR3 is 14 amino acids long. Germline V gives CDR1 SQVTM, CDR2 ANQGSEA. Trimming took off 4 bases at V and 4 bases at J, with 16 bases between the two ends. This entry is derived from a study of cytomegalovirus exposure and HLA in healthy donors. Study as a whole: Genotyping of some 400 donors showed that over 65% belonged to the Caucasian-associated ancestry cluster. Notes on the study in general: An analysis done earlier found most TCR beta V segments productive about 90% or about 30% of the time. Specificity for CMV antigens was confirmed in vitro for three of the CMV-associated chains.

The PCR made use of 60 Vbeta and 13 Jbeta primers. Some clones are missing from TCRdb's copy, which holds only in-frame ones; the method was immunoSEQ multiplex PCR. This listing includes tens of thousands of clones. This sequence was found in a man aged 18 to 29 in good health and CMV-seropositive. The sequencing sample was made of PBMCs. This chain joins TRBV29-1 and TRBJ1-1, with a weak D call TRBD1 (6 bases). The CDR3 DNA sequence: TGCAGCGTTGCCTTCCGCTTACAGGGCACTGAAGCTTTCTTT. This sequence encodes CSVAFRLQGTEAFF.